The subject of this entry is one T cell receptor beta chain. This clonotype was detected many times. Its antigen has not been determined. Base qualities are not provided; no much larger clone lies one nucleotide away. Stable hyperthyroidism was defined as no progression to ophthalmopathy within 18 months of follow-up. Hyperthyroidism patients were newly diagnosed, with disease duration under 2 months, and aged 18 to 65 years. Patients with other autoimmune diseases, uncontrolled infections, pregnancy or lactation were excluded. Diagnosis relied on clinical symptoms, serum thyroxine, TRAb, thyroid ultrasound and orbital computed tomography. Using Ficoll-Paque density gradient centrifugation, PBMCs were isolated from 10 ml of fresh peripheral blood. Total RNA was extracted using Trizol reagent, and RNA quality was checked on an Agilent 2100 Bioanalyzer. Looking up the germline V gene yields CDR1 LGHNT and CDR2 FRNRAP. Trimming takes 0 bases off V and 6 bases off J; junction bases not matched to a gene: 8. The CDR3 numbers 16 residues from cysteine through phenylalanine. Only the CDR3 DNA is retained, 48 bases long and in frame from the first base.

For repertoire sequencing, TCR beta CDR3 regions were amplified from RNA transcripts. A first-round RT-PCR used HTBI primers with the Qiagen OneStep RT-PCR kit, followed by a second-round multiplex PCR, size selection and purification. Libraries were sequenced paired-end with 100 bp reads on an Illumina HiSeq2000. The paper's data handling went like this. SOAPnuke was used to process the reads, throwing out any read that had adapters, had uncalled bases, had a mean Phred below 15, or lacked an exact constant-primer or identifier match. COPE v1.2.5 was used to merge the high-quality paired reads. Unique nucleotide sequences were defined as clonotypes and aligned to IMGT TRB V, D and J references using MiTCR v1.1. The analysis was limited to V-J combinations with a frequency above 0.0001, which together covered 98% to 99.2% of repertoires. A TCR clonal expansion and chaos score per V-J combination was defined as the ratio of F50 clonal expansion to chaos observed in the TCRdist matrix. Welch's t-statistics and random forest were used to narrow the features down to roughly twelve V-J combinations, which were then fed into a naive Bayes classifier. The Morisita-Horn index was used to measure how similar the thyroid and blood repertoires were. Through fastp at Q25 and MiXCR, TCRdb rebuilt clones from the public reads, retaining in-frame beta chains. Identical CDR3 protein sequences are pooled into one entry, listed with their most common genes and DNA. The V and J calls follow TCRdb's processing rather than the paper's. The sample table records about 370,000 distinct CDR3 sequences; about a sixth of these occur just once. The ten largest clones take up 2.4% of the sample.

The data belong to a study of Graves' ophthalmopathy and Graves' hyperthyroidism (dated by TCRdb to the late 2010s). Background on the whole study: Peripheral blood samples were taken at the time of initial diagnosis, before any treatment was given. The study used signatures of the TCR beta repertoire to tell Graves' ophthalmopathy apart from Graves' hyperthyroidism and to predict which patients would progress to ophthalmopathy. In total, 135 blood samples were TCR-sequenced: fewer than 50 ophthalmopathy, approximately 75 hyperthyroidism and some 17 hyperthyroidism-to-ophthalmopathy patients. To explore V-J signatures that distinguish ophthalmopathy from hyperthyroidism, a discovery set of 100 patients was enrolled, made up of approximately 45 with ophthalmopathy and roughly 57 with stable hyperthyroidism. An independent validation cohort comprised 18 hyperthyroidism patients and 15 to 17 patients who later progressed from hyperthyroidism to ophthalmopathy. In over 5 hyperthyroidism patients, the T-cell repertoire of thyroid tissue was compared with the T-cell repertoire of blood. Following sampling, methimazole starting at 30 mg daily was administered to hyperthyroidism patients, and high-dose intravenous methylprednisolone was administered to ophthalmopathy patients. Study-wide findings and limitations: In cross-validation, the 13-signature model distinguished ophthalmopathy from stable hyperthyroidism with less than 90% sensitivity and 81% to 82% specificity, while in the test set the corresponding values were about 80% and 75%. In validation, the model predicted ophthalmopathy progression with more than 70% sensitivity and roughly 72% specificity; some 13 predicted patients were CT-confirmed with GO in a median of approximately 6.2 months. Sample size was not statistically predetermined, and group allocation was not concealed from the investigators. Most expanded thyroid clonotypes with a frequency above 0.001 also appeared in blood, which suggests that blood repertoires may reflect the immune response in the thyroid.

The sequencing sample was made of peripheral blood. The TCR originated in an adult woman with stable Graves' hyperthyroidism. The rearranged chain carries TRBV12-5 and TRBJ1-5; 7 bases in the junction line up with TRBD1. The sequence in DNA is TGTGCTAGTGGTTTGGTGGAGGGGGCGGTGCTTCAGCCCCAGCATTTT. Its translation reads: CASGLVEGAVLQPQHF.